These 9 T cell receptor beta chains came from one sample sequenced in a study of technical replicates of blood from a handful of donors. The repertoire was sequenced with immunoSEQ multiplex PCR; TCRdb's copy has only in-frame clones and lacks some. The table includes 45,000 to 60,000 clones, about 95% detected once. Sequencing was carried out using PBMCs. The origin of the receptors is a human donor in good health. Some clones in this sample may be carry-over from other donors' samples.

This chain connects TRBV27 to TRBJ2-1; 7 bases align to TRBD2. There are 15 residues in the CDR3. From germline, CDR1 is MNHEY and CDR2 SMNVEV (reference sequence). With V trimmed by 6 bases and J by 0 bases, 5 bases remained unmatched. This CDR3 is CASSLGTTSYNEQFF. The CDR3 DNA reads TGTGCCAGCAGCCTTGGGACTACCTCCTACAATGAGCAGTTCTTC.

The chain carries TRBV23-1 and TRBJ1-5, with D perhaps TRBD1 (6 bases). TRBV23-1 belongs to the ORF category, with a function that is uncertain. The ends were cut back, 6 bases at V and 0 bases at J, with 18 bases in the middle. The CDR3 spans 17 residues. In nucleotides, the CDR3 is TGCGCCAGCAGACTAGAGGGGGGGGTGGATAGCAATCAGCCCCAGCATTTT. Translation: CASRLEGGVDSNQPQHF.

The DNA of the CDR3 is TGTGCCAGCAGACAAGCAGGGGACGAGCAGTACTTC. This encodes CASRQAGDEQYF. The rearrangement uses TRBV7-9 and TRBJ2-7; possibly TRBD1 for D (6 bases). Germline CDR1 and CDR2: SEHNR and FQNEAQ (reference sequence). V was shortened by 6 bases and J by 5 bases, with 11 bases between the two germline ends. This CDR3 is 12 amino acids long.

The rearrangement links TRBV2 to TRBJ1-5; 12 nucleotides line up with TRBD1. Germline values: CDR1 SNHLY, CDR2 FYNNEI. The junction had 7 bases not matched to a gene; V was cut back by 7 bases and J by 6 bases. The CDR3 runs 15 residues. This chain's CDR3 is CASNPGQGAVQPQHF. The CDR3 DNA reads TGTGCCAGCAACCCGGGACAGGGGGCGGTTCAGCCCCAGCATTTT.

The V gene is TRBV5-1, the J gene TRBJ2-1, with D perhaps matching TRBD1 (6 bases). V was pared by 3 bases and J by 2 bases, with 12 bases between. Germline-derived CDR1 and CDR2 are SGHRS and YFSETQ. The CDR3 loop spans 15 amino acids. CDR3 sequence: CASSSDEGAYNEQFF. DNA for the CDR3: TGCGCCAGCAGCTCGGATGAGGGGGCCTACAATGAGCAGTTCTTC.

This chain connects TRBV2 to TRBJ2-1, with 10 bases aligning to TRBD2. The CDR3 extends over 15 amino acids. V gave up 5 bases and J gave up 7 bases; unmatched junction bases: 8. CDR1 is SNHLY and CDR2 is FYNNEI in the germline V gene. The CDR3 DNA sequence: TGTGCCAGCAGTTGGGTAGCGGGAGGTTTAAATGAGCAGTTCTTC. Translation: CASSWVAGGLNEQFF.

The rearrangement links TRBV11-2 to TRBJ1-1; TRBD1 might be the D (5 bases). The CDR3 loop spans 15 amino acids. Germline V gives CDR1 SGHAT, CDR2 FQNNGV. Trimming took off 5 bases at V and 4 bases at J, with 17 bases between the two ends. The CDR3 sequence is CASSPQWGRGTEAFF. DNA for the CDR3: TGTGCCAGCAGCCCGCAATGGGGAAGGGGCACTGAAGCTTTCTTT. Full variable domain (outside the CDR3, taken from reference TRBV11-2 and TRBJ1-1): EAGVAQSPRYKIIEKRQSVAFWCNPISGHATLYWYQQILGQGPKLLIQFQNNGVVDDSQLPKDRFSAERLKGVDSTLKIQPAKLEDSAVYLCASSPQWGRGTEAFFGQGTRLTVV.

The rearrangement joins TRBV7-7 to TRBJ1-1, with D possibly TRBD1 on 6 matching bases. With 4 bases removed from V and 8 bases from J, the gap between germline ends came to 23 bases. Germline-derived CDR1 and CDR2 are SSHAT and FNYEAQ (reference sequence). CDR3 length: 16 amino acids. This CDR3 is CASSSPSLTGQSEAFF. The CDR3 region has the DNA TGTGCCAGCAGCTCCCCTTCTCTGACAGGTCAGTCGGAAGCTTTCTTT.

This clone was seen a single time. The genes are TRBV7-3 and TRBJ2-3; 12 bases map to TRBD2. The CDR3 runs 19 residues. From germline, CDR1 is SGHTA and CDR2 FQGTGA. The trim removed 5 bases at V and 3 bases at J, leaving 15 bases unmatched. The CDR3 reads CASSLLGSSGGAGTDTQYF. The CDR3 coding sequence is TGTGCCAGCAGCCTCTTAGGGTCTAGCGGGGGGGCGGGTACAGATACGCAGTATTTT. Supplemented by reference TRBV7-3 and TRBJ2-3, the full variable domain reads GAGVSQTPSNKVTEKGKYVELRCDPISGHTALYWYRQSLGQGPEFLIYFQGTGAADDSGLPNDRFFAVRPEGSVSTLKIQRTERGDSAVYLCASSLLGSSGGAGTDTQYFGPGTRLTVL.